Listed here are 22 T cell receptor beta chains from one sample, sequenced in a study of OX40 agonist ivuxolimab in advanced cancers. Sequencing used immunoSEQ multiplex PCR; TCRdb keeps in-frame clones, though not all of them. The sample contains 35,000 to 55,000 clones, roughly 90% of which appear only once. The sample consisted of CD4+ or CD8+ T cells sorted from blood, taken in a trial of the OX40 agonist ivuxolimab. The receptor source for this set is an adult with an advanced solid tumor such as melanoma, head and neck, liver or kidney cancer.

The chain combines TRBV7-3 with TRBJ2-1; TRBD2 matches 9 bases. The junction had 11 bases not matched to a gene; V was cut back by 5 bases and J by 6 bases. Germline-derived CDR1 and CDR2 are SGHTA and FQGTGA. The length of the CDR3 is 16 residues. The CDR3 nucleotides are TGTGCCAGCAGCCCCAGGGTAGCGGGAGTCTCCAATGAGCAGTTCTTC. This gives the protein CASSPRVAGVSNEQFF.

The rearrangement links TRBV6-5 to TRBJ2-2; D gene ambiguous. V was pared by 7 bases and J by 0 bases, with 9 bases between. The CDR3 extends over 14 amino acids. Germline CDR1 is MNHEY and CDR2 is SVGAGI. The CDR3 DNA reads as TGTGCCAGCATGTCAGGCGCGAACACCGGGGAGCTGTTTTTT. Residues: CASMSGANTGELFF.

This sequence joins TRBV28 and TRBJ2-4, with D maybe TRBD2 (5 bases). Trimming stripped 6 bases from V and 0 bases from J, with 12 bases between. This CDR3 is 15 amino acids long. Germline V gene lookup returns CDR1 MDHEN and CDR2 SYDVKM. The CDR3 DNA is TGTGCCAGCAGCTCTACAGCGGTAGCCAAAAACATTCAGTACTTC. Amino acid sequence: CASSSTAVAKNIQYF.

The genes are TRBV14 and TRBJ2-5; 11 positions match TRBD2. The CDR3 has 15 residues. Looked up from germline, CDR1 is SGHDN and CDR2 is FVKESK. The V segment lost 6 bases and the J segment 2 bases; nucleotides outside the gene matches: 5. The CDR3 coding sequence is TGTGCCAGCAGTCAGACTAGCGGGACACAAGAGACCCAGTACTTC. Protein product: CASSQTSGTQETQYF.

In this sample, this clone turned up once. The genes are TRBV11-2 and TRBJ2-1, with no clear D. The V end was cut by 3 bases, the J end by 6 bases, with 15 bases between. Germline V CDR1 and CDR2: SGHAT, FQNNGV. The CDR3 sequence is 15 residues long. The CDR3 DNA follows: TGTGCCAGCAGCTTCGTAACCGTACTTGGCAATGAGCAGTTCTTC. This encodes CASSFVTVLGNEQFF.

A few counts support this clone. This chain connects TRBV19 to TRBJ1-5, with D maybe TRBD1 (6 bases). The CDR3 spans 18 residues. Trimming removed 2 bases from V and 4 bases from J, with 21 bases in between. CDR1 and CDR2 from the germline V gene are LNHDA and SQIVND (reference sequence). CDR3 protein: CASSISDGGHNWNQPQHF. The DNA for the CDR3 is TGTGCCAGTAGTATAAGTGACGGGGGCCATAACTGGAATCAGCCCCAGCATTTT.

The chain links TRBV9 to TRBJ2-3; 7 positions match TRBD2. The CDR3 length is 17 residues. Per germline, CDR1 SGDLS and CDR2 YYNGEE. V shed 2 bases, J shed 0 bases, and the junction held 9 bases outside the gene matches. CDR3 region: CASSVLGPAGSTDTQYF. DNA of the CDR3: TGTGCCAGCAGCGTTCTCGGGCCAGCGGGAAGCACAGATACGCAGTATTTT.

CDR3 sequence: CASRGAGRYTEAFF. For the CDR3, the DNA is TGTGCCAGTAGAGGGGCGGGGAGGTACACTGAAGCTTTCTTT. The chain has TRBV19 and TRBJ1-1; TRBD1 might be the D (5 bases). The ends were cut back, 6 bases at V and 3 bases at J, with 14 bases in the middle. The CDR3 consists of 14 residues. CDR1 and CDR2 (germline): LNHDA, SQIVND (reference sequence). Together with reference TRBV19 and TRBJ1-1, the CDR3 gives the full variable domain: DGGITQSPKYLFRKEGQNVTLSCEQNLNHDAMYWYRQDPGQGLRLIYYSQIVNDFQKGDIAEGYSVSREKKESFPLTVTSAQKNPTAFYLCASRGAGRYTEAFFGQGTRLTVV.

The CDR3: CASSLDSPNTGELFF. In DNA, the CDR3 is TGCGCCAGCAGCTTGGACTCCCCGAACACCGGGGAGCTGTTTTTT. The chain links TRBV5-1 to TRBJ2-2; no firm D call. This CDR3 spans 15 amino acids. Trimming left V 0 bases short and J 0 bases short, with 6 bases between. The V gene's germline CDR1 is SGHRS and CDR2 YFSETQ.

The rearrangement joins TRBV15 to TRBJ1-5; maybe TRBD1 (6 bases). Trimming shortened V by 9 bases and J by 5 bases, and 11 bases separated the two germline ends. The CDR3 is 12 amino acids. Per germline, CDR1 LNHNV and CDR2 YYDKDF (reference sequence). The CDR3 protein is CATTRGDQPQHF. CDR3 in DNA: TGTGCCACGACAAGGGGGGATCAGCCCCAGCATTTT.

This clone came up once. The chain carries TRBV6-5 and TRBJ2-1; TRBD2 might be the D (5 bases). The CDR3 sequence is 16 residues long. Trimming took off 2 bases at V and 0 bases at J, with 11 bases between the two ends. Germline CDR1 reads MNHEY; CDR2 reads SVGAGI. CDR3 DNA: TGTGCCAGCAGTTACGTCCAGCGGTACTCCTACAATGAGCAGTTCTTC. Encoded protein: CASSYVQRYSYNEQFF.

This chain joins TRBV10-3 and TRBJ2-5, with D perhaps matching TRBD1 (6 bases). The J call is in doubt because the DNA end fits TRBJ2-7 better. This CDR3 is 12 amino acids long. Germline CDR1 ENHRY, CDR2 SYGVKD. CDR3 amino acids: CAISGTAREQYF. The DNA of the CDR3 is TGTGCCATCAGTGGGACAGCCCGCGAGCAGTACTTC.

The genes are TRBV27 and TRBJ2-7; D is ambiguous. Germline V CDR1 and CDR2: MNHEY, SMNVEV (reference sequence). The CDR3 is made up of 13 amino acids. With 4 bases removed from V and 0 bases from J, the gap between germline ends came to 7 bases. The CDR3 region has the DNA TGTGCCAGCAGTTGGGGTAACTCCTACGAGCAGTACTTC. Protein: CASSWGNSYEQYF.

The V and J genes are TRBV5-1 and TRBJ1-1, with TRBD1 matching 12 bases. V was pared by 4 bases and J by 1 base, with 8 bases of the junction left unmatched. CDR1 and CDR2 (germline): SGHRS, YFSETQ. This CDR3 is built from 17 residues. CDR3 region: CASSLGTGGGGNTEAFF. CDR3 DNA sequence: TGCGCCAGCAGCCTAGGGACAGGGGGCGGTGGGAACACTGAAGCTTTCTTT. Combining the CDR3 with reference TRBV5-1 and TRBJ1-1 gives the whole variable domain KAGVTQTPRYLIKTRGQQVTLSCSPISGHRSVSWYQQTPGQGLQFLFEYFSETQRNKGNFPGRFSGRQFSNSRSEMNVSTLELGDSALYLCASSLGTGGGGNTEAFFGQGTRLTVV.

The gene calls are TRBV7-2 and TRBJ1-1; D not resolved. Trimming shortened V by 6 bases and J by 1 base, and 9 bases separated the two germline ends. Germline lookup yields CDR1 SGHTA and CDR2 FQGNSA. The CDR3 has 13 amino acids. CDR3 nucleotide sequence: TGTGCCAGCAGAGACGGGTGGAACACTGAAGCTTTCTTT. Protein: CASRDGWNTEAFF.

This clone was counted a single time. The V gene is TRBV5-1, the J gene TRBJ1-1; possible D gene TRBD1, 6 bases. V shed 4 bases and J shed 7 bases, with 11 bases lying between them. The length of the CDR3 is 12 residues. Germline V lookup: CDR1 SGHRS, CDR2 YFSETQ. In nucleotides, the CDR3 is TGCGCCAGCAGCGCGGGGGCGGTTGAAGCTTTCTTT. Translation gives CASSAGAVEAFF.

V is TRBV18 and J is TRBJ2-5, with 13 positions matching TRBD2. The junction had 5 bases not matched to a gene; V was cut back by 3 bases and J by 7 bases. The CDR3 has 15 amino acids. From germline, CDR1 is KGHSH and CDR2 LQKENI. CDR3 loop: CASSPTSGRARTQYF. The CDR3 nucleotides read TGTGCCAGCTCACCTACTAGCGGGAGGGCTCGGACCCAGTACTTC.

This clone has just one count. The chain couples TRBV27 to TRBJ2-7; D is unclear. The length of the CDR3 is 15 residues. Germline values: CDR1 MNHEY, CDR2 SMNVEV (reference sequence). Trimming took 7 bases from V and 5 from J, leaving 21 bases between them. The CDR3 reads CASNDHGSPLDEQYF. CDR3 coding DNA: TGTGCCAGCAATGATCACGGATCCCCCCTGGACGAGCAGTACTTC.

The CDR3 bases are TGTGCCAGCAATAAAGGGTGGAATCAGCCCCAGCATTTT. It specifies CASNKGWNQPQHF. This chain links TRBV6-1 with TRBJ1-5; the D is unclear. V was cut by 7 bases and J by 4 bases, with 11 bases left in between. The germline V gene has CDR1 MNHNS and CDR2 SASEGT. This CDR3 region has 13 residues.

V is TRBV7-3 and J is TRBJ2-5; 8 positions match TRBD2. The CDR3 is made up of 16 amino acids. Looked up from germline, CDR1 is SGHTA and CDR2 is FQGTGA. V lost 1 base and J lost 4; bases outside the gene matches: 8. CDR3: CASSLNAGLEGETQYF. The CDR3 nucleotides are TGTGCCAGCAGCTTAAATGCGGGACTAGAGGGAGAGACCCAGTACTTC.

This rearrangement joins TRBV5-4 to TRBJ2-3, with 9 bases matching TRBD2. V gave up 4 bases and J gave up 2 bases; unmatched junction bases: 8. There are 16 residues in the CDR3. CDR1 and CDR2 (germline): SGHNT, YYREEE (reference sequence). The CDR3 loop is CASSGARLADTDTQYF. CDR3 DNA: TGTGCCAGCAGCGGGGCCCGACTAGCGGACACAGATACGCAGTATTTT.

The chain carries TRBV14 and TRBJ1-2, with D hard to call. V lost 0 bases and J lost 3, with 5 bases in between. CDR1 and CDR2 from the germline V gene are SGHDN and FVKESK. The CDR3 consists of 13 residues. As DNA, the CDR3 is TGTGCCAGCAGCCAAGAATTGTACTATGGCTACACCTTC. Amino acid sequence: CASSQELYYGYTF.